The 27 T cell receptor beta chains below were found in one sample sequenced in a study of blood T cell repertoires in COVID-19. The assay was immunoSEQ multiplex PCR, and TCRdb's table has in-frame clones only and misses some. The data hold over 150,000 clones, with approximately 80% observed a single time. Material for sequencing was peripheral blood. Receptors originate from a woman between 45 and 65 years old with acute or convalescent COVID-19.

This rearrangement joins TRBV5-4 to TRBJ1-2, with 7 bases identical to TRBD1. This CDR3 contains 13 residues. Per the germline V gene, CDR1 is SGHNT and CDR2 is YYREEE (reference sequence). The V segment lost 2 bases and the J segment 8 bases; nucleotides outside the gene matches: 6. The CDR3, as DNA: TGTGCCAGCAGCTTCGACAGGGTGACGGGCTACACCTTC. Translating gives CASSFDRVTGYTF.

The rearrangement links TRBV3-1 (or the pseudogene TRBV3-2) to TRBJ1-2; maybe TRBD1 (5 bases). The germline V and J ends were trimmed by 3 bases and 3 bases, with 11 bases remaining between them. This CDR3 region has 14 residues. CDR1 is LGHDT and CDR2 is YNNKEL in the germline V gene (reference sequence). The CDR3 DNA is TGTGCCAGCAGCCAGACGACAGCCTACTATGGCTACACCTTC. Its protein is CASSQTTAYYGYTF.

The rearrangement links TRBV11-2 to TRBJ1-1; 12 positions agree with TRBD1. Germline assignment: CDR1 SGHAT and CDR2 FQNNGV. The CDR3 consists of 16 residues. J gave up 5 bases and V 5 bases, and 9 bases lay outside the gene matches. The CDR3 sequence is CASSPGQGAPWTEAFF. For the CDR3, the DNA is TGTGCCAGCAGCCCGGGACAGGGGGCACCGTGGACTGAAGCTTTCTTT.

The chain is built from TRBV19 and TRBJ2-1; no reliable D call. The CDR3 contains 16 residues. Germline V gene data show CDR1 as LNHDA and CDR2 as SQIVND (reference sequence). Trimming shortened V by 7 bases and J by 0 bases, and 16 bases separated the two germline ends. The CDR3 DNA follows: TGTGCCAGTACCCTCGGTTTGGGCTACTCCTACAATGAGCAGTTCTTC. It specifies CASTLGLGYSYNEQFF.

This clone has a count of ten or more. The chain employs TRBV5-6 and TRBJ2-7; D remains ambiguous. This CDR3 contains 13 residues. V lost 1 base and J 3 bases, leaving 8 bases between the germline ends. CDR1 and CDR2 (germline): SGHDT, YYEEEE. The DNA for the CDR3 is TGTGCCAGCAGCTTGAACTCAATCTACGAGCAGTACTTC. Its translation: CASSLNSIYEQYF.

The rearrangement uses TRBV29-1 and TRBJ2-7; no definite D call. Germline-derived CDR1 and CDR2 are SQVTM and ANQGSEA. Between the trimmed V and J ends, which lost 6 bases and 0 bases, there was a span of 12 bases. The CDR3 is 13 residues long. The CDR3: CSVHHSSSYEQYF. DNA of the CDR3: TGCAGCGTCCATCATTCGAGCTCCTACGAGCAGTACTTC.

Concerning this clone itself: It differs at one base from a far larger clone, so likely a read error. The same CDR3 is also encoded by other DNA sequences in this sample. CDR3 residues: CASWGLAGWNEQFF. The CDR3 coding sequence is TGTGCCAGCTGGGGTCTAGCGGGCTGGAATGAGCAGTTCTTC. The chain has TRBV6-5 and TRBJ2-1; 8 nucleotides align to TRBD2. The CDR3 covers 14 residues. Trimming took 8 bases from V and 7 from J; bases not matched to a gene: 10. Germline V lookup: CDR1 MNHEY, CDR2 SVGAGI.

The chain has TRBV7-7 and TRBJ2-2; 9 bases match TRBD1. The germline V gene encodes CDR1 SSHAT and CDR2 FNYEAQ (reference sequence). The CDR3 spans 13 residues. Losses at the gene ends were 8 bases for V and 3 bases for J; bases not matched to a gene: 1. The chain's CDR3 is CASGTGYTGELFF. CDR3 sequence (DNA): TGTGCCAGCGGGACAGGGTACACCGGGGAGCTGTTTTTT.

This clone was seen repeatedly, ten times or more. In DNA, the CDR3 is TGTGCCAGCAGCGTTACTAGTTTTAACGCCCTAGAGCAGTTCTTC. As protein: CASSVTSFNALEQFF. The genes are TRBV9 and TRBJ2-1; D perhaps matches TRBD2 (5 bases). The ends were cut back, 2 bases at V and 10 bases at J, with 19 bases in the middle. Germline values: CDR1 SGDLS, CDR2 YYNGEE. The CDR3 has 15 amino acids.

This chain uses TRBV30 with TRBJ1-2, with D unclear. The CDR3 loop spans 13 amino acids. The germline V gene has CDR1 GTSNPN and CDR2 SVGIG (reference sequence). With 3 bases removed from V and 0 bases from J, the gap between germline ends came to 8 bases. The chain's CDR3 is CAWSISANYGYTF. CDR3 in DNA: TGTGCCTGGAGCATCAGTGCTAACTATGGCTACACCTTC. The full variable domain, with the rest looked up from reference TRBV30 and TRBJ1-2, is SQTIHQWPATLVQPVGSPLSLECTVEGTSNPNLYWYRQAAGRGLQLLFYSVGIGQISSEVPQNLSASRPQDRQFILSSKKLLLSDSGFYLCAWSISANYGYTFGSGTRLTVV.

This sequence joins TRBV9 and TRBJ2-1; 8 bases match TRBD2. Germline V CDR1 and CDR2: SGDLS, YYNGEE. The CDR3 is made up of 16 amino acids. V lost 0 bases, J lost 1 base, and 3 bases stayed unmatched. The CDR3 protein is CASSVASGQSYNEQFF. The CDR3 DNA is TGTGCCAGCAGCGTAGCTAGCGGGCAATCCTACAATGAGCAGTTCTTC.

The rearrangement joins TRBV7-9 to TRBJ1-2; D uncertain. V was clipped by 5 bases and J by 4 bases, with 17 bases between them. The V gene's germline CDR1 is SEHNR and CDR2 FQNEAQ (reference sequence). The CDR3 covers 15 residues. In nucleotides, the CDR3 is TGTGCCAGCAGCCTAACGCCGACAACCTCCTATGGCTACACCTTC. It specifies CASSLTPTTSYGYTF. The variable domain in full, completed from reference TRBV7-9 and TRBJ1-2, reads DTGVSQNPRHKITKRGQNVTFRCDPISEHNRLYWYRQTLGQGPEFLTYFQNEAQLEKSRLLSDRFSAERPKGSFSTLEIQRTEQGDSAMYLCASSLTPTTSYGYTFGSGTRLTVV.

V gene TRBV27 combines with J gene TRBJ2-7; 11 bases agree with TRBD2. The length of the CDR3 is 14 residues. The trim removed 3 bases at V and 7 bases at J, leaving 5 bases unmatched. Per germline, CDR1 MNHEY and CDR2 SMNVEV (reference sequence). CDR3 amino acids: CASSFSGGVVEQYF. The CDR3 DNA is TGTGCCAGCAGTTTTAGCGGGGGGGTTGTAGAGCAGTACTTC.

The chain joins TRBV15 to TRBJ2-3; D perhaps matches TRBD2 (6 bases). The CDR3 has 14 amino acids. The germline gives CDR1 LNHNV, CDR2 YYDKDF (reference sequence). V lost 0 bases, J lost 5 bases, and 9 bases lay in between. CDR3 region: CATSRELARDTQYF. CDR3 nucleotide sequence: TGTGCCACCAGCAGAGAACTAGCTCGAGATACGCAGTATTTT. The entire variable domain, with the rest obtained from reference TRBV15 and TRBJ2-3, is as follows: DAMVIQNPRYQVTQFGKPVTLSCSQTLNHNVMYWYQQKSSQAPKLLFHYYDKDFNNEADTPDNFQSRRPNTSFCFLDIRSPGLGDTAMYLCATSRELARDTQYFGPGTRLTVL.

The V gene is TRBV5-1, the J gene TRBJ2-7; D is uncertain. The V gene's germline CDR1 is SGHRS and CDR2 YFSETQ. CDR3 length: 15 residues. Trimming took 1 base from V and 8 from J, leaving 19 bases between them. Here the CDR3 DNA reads TGCGCCAGCAGCTTGAACCGCGGCCAACCTCCTCAGCAGTACTTC. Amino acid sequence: CASSLNRGQPPQQYF.

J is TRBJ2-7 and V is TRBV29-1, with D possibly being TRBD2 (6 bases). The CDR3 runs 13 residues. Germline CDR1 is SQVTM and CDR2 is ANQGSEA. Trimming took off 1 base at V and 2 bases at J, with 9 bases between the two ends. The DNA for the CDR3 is TGCAGCGTTGAAGGGGGGGTTCCCTACGAGCAGTACTTC. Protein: CSVEGGVPYEQYF.

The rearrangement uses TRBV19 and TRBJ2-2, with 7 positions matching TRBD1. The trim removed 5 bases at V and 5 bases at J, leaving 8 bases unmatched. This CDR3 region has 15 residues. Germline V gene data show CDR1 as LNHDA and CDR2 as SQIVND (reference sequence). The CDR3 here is CASSPLLGQTGELFF. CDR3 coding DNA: TGTGCCAGTAGTCCGCTGCTGGGACAGACCGGGGAGCTGTTTTTT. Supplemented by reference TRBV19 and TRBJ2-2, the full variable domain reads DGGITQSPKYLFRKEGQNVTLSCEQNLNHDAMYWYRQDPGQGLRLIYYSQIVNDFQKGDIAEGYSVSREKKESFPLTVTSAQKNPTAFYLCASSPLLGQTGELFFGEGSRLTVL.

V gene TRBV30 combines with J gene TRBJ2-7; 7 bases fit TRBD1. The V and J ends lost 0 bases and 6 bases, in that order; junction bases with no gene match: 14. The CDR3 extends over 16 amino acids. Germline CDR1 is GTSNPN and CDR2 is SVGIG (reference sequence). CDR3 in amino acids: CAWSVPWQGELGEQYF. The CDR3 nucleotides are TGTGCCTGGAGTGTACCATGGCAGGGGGAGCTTGGCGAGCAGTACTTC. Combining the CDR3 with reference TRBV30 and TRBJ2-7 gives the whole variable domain SQTIHQWPATLVQPVGSPLSLECTVEGTSNPNLYWYRQAAGRGLQLLFYSVGIGQISSEVPQNLSASRPQDRQFILSSKKLLLSDSGFYLCAWSVPWQGELGEQYFGPGTRLTVT.

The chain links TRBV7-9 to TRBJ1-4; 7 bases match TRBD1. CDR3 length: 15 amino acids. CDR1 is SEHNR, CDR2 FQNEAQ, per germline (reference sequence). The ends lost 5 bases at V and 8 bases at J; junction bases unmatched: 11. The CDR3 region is CASSRSGTAREKLFF. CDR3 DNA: TGTGCCAGCAGCCGTTCCGGGACAGCTAGAGAAAAACTGTTTTTT.

CDR3 residues: CASRVRGSSNQPQHF. In nucleotides, the CDR3 is TGTGCCAGCAGGGTCAGGGGGTCGAGCAATCAGCCCCAGCATTTT. The gene calls are TRBV6-5 and TRBJ1-5; 7 bases align to TRBD1. CDR1 and CDR2 (germline): MNHEY, SVGAGI. The CDR3 has 15 amino acids. V lost 6 bases and J lost 1; bases outside the gene matches: 6.

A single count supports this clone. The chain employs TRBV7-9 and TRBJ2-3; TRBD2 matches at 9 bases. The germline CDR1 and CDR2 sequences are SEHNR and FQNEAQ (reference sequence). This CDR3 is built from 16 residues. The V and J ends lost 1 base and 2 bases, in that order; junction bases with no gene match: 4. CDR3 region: CASSLGLAEFTDTQYF. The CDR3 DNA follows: TGTGCCAGCAGCTTAGGACTAGCGGAATTCACAGATACGCAGTATTTT. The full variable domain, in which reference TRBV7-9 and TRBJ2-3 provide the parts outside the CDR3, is DTGVSQNPRHKITKRGQNVTFRCDPISEHNRLYWYRQTLGQGPEFLTYFQNEAQLEKSRLLSDRFSAERPKGSFSTLEIQRTEQGDSAMYLCASSLGLAEFTDTQYFGPGTRLTVL.

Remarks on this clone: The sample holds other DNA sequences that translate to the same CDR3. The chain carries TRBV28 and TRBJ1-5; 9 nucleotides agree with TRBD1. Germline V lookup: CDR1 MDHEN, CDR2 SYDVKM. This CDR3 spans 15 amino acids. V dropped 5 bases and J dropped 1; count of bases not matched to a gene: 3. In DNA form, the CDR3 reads TGTGCCAGCAGTCTCGGGACAGGGAGCAATCAGCCCCAGCATTTT. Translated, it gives CASSLGTGSNQPQHF.

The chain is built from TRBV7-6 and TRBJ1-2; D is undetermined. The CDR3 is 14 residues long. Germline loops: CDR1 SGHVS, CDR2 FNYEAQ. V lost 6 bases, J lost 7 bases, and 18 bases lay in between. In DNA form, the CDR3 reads TGTGCCAGCAGTCCCCAAGCGGGGTCGATTGGCTACACCTTC. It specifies CASSPQAGSIGYTF. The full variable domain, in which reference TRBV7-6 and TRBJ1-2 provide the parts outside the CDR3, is GAGVSQSPRYKVTKRGQDVALRCDPISGHVSLYWYRQALGQGPEFLTYFNYEAQQDKSGLPNDRFSAERPEGSISTLTIQRTEQRDSAMYRCASSPQAGSIGYTFGSGTRLTVV.

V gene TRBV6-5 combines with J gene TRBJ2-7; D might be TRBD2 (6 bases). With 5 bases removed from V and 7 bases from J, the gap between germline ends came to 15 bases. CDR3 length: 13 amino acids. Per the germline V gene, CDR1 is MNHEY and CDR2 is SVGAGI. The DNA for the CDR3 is TGTGCCAGCAGTAGGGACTCTTGGGGGGAGCAGTACTTC. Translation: CASSRDSWGEQYF.

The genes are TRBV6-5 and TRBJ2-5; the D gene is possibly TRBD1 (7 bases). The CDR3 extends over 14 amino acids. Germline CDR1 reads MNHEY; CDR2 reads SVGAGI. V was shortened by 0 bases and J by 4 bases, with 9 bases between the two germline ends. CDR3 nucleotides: TGTGCCAGCAGTTACTCCCAGGGGGGAGAGACCCAGTACTTC. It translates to CASSYSQGGETQYF.

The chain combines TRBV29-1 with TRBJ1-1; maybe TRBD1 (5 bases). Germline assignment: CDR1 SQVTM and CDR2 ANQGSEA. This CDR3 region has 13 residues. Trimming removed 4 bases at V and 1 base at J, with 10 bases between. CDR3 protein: CSVAIGQNTEAFF. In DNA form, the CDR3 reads TGCAGCGTTGCAATCGGACAGAACACTGAAGCTTTCTTT.

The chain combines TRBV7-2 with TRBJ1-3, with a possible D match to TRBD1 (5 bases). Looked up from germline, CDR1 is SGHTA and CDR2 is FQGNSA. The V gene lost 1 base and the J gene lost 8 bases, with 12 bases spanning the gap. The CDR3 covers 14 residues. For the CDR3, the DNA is TGTGCCAGCAGCTTAGTTTCGGGGGTTGACACCATATATTTT. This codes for CASSLVSGVDTIYF.